This T cell receptor beta chain appears in the sequencing data of a study of patients and donors after allogeneic stem cell transplantation (dated by TCRdb to 2019 to 2021). Preparation of the library involved RT-PCR. Sequenced using a NextSeq 550. The public reads were reanalyzed by TCRdb: fastp trimming at Q25, MiXCR alignment, in-frame beta chains only. Entries that share a CDR3 protein sequence are merged under the most common genes and DNA. The sample table records approximately 150,000 distinct CDR3 sequences; about a third of these occur just once. The ten largest account for about 50% of the sample. A note on this clonotype: Its antigen has not been determined. Base qualities are not provided; no much larger clone lies one nucleotide away.

The sequence came from a human donor who was either an allogeneic HSCT recipient or a stem cell or donor lymphocyte infusion donor (not recorded which). It is not recorded whose cells these are; they may come from a transplant donor. Sequencing used blood, either unsorted or a sorted T cell fraction (not recorded which).

The CDR3 region reads CASSLHSKWERQYF. The DNA sequence is given as TGTGCCAGCAGTCTACATTCTAAGTGGGAAAGGCAGTATTTT. This receptor chain uses TRBV25-1 and TRBJ2-3; the D gene identity is not certain. The CDR3 spans 14 residues, from the cysteine through the phenylalanine. CDR3 DNA only is kept here, 42 bases in frame from base 1. CDR1 and CDR2 (MGHDK, SYGVNS) derive from the germline V gene. Deletion took 5 bases off V and 11 bases off J, with a span of 20 bases between the germline ends.